These 21 T cell receptor beta chains share one sample of origin, sequenced in a study of blood T cell repertoires in COVID-19. Here immunoSEQ multiplex PCR was the method, and the copy in TCRdb shows in-frame clones only, minus some. The sample holds about 240,000 clones; about 90% are singletons and the top ten take roughly 3.5%. The sample consisted of PBMCs or T cells enriched from blood (not recorded which). All receptors come from a woman between 40 and 50 years old with acute COVID-19.

A single count supports this clone. The V and J genes are TRBV27 and TRBJ2-7; the match to TRBD2 covers 7 bases. Germline V lookup: CDR1 MNHEY, CDR2 SMNVEV (reference sequence). This CDR3 has 14 amino acids. V shed 6 bases and J 0 bases; nucleotides not matched to a gene: 5. The CDR3 region has the DNA TGTGCCAGCAGCCAAAGCGGGATCTCCTACGAGCAGTACTTC. Its protein is CASSQSGISYEQYF.

This clone is a singleton in its sample. The CDR3 DNA follows: TGCGCCAGCAGTCTCGGAGGAGAGCAGTTCTTC. Its translation: CASSLGGEQFF. V is TRBV10-1 and J is TRBJ2-1; TRBD2 is a possible D gene (5 bases). Germline V gene sequence: CDR1 WNHNN, CDR2 SYGVQD (reference sequence). Trimming stripped 5 bases from V and 10 bases from J, with 9 bases between. The CDR3 is made up of 11 amino acids.

The rearrangement uses TRBV14 and TRBJ1-1; D not resolved. This CDR3 contains 17 residues. V was pared by 1 base and J by 0 bases, with 15 bases between. The germline gives CDR1 SGHDN, CDR2 FVKESK. The CDR3 nucleotides are TGTGCCAGCAGCCAAGGGAGGTTCTCGCCTATGAACACTGAAGCTTTCTTT. Its protein is CASSQGRFSPMNTEAFF.

The chain recombines TRBV7-6 with TRBJ2-1, with 8 bases that match TRBD2. J lost 7 bases, V lost 5 bases, and 7 bases had no gene match. This CDR3 contains 14 residues. Germline values: CDR1 SGHVS, CDR2 FNYEAQ. The CDR3 spells CASSPRREGNEQFF. The CDR3 DNA sequence: TGTGCCAGCAGCCCCCGCCGGGAGGGGAATGAGCAGTTCTTC.

This clone appeared once. This chain uses TRBV13 with TRBJ1-5, with 12 positions matching TRBD1. The CDR3 extends over 14 amino acids. J gave up 6 bases and V 5 bases, and 2 bases lay outside the gene matches. The germline V gene encodes CDR1 PRHDT and CDR2 FYEKMQ (reference sequence). The CDR3 spells CASSRGQGAQPQHF. CDR3 in DNA: TGTGCCAGCAGCCGGGGACAGGGGGCTCAGCCCCAGCATTTT. The full variable domain, rest sourced from reference TRBV13 and TRBJ1-5, is AAGVIQSPRHLIKEKRETATLKCYPIPRHDTVYWYQQGPGQDPQFLISFYEKMQSDKGSIPDRFSAQQFSDYHSELNMSSLELGDSALYFCASSRGQGAQPQHFGDGTRLSIL.

V usage is TRBV5-1 and J usage is TRBJ2-4; 10 bases align to TRBD2. Germline V gives CDR1 SGHRS, CDR2 YFSETQ. The CDR3 consists of 17 residues. Trimming cost V 2 bases and J 0 bases; bases outside gene matches: 5. This chain's CDR3 is CASSFLAGVKAKNIQYF. In nucleotides, the CDR3 is TGCGCCAGCAGCTTCCTAGCGGGAGTTAAAGCCAAAAACATTCAGTACTTC.

This clone occurred a few times. The V and J genes are TRBV24-1 and TRBJ2-7; the D gene is possibly TRBD2 (6 bases). The CDR3 runs to 13 residues. CDR1 and CDR2 from the germline V gene are KGHDR and SFDVKD. Trimming removed 9 bases from V and 4 bases from J, with 15 bases in between. The CDR3 here is CATQRDAGYEQYF. The DNA of the CDR3 is TGTGCCACCCAAAGGGACGCGGGGTACGAGCAGTACTTC.

This chain joins TRBV7-9 and TRBJ2-1, with D maybe TRBD2 (7 bases). This CDR3 is built from 17 residues. The germline gives CDR1 SEHNR, CDR2 FQNEAQ (reference sequence). V was clipped by 5 bases and J by 2 bases, with 19 bases between them. CDR3 DNA sequence: TGTGCCAGCAGCCAAAGGGTGCGGGGGCGGACCTACAATGAGCAGTTCTTC. As protein: CASSQRVRGRTYNEQFF.

This clone was recorded once. CDR3 bases: TGTGCCTGGAGTTCACTTTTGGGGCGCGAGCAGTACTTC. Translated, it gives CAWSSLLGREQYF. The genes are TRBV30 and TRBJ2-7; D is possibly TRBD1 (5 bases). Germline loops: CDR1 GTSNPN, CDR2 SVGIG (reference sequence). The CDR3 is 13 amino acids. Trimming left V 2 bases short and J 6 bases short, with 14 bases between.

This chain links TRBV5-1 with TRBJ2-1; possibly TRBD1 for D (5 bases). CDR1 and CDR2 (germline): SGHRS, YFSETQ. The CDR3 spans 15 residues. V was trimmed by 4 bases and J by 0 bases, leaving 11 bases between them. CDR3 sequence: CASSRYRYSYNEQFF. In DNA, the CDR3 is TGCGCCAGCAGCCGGTACAGGTACTCCTACAATGAGCAGTTCTTC. Combining the CDR3 with reference TRBV5-1 and TRBJ2-1 gives the whole variable domain KAGVTQTPRYLIKTRGQQVTLSCSPISGHRSVSWYQQTPGQGLQFLFEYFSETQRNKGNFPGRFSGRQFSNSRSEMNVSTLELGDSALYLCASSRYRYSYNEQFFGPGTRLTVL.

Points on this clone: Other DNA sequences from this sample encode an identical CDR3 as well. This chain connects TRBV11-2 to TRBJ1-5; D is possibly TRBD1 (6 bases). Germline V gives CDR1 SGHAT, CDR2 FQNNGV. The CDR3 runs to 14 residues. The V gene lost 0 bases and the J gene lost 6 bases, with 9 bases spanning the gap. This chain's CDR3 is CASSLDRGGQPQHF. The CDR3 DNA is TGTGCCAGCAGCTTAGACAGGGGCGGTCAGCCCCAGCATTTT.

This clone has just one count. The CDR3 is CASSPNRAGSGNTIYF. The CDR3 DNA sequence: TGTGCCAGCAGCCCGAATCGGGCAGGGTCTGGAAACACCATATATTTT. This sequence joins TRBV2 and TRBJ1-3; a possible D gene is TRBD1 (5 bases). This CDR3 has 16 residues. CDR1 and CDR2 (germline): SNHLY, FYNNEI. Trimming took 6 bases from V and 1 from J, leaving 16 bases between them. Complete variable domain (other parts from reference TRBV2 and TRBJ1-3): EPEVTQTPSHQVTQMGQEVILRCVPISNHLYFYWYRQILGQKVEFLVSFYNNEISEKSEIFDDQFSVERPDGSNFTLKIRSTKLEDSAMYFCASSPNRAGSGNTIYFGEGSWLTVV.

There are a few counts of this clone. The J gene is TRBJ1-1, the V gene TRBV11-2; 7 nucleotides align to TRBD1. Trimming removed 5 bases from V and 6 bases from J; junction bases left unmatched: 12. Germline V CDR1 and CDR2: SGHAT, FQNNGV. This CDR3 has 15 residues. The CDR3 DNA sequence: TGTGCCAGCAGCCTCGGGGTTGACAGGGCGGCTGAAGCTTTCTTT. Encoded protein: CASSLGVDRAAEAFF.

The rearrangement joins TRBV14 to TRBJ2-7; 8 bases map to TRBD2. Germline CDR1 is SGHDN and CDR2 is FVKESK. This CDR3 comprises 15 residues. V was clipped by 1 base and J by 3 bases; unmatched bases: 5. The CDR3: CASSQGASGSYEQYF. The DNA for the CDR3 is TGTGCCAGCAGCCAAGGTGCCAGCGGGAGCTACGAGCAGTACTTC.

The J gene is TRBJ1-5, the V gene TRBV19; perhaps TRBD1 as D (5 bases). The CDR3 has 14 residues. Germline lookup yields CDR1 LNHDA and CDR2 SQIVND (reference sequence). The germline V and J ends were trimmed by 3 bases and 1 base, with 7 bases remaining between them. In DNA, the CDR3 is TGTGCCAGTAGTATCGGGGGAAGCAATCAGCCCCAGCATTTT. Encoded protein: CASSIGGSNQPQHF.

The rearrangement links TRBV27 to TRBJ1-5; a possible D gene is TRBD1 (6 bases). V lost 5 bases to trimming and J lost 2 bases, with 16 bases between them. The V gene's germline CDR1 is MNHEY and CDR2 SMNVEV (reference sequence). The CDR3 length is 16 residues. CDR3 DNA: TGTGCCAGCAGTCTGACAGGTGGTGGAGGCAATCAGCCCCAGCATTTT. Protein product: CASSLTGGGGNQPQHF.

The V gene is TRBV18, the J gene TRBJ2-7, with TRBD2 matching 10 bases. CDR1 and CDR2 from the germline V gene are KGHSH and LQKENI. There are 17 residues in the CDR3. Unmatched junction bases numbered 11, after V lost 3 bases and J lost 3 bases. The CDR3 DNA is TGTGCCAGCTCACCTAGAGCGGGAGGGCCCCATGTCTACGAGCAGTACTTC. Encoded protein: CASSPRAGGPHVYEQYF.

The V and J genes are TRBV4-1 and TRBJ2-2; 11 bases fit TRBD2. The germline V gene has CDR1 MGHRA and CDR2 YSYEKL. The CDR3 totals 20 residues. V trimming: 1 base; J trimming: 2 bases; junction bases outside the gene matches: 12. CDR3 in amino acids: CASSQVFSGLAEINTGELFF. DNA for the CDR3: TGCGCCAGCAGCCAAGTTTTTTCGGGACTAGCGGAGATAAACACCGGGGAGCTGTTTTTT.

This chain connects TRBV18 to TRBJ1-5, with TRBD1 identical over 7 bases. The CDR3 is made up of 14 amino acids. CDR1 KGHSH and CDR2 LQKENI come from the germline V gene. V was clipped by 4 bases and J by 2 bases; unmatched bases: 2. CDR3 loop: CASSRTGGNQPQHF. The CDR3 bases are TGTGCCAGCTCACGTACAGGGGGCAATCAGCCCCAGCATTTT.

The chain links TRBV3-1 (or the pseudogene TRBV3-2) to TRBJ2-2; D perhaps matches TRBD2 (6 bases). This CDR3 contains 16 residues. Per the germline V gene, CDR1 is LGHDT and CDR2 is YNNKEL (reference sequence). Trimming cost V 0 bases and J 1 base, with 9 bases left between them. CDR3: CASSQDFSGNTGELFF. The CDR3, as DNA: TGTGCCAGCAGCCAAGATTTTAGCGGGAACACCGGGGAGCTGTTTTTT.

The V and J genes are TRBV19 and TRBJ2-1, with D tentatively TRBD2 (6 bases). This CDR3 has 13 residues. The germline CDR1 and CDR2 sequences are LNHDA and SQIVND (reference sequence). Trimming took 3 bases from V and 4 from J, leaving 7 bases between them. The CDR3, as DNA: TGTGCCAGTAGTATGGGGGGTTACAATGAGCAGTTCTTC. It yields the protein CASSMGGYNEQFF. The full variable domain, with the rest looked up from reference TRBV19 and TRBJ2-1, is DGGITQSPKYLFRKEGQNVTLSCEQNLNHDAMYWYRQDPGQGLRLIYYSQIVNDFQKGDIAEGYSVSREKKESFPLTVTSAQKNPTAFYLCASSMGGYNEQFFGPGTRLTVL.